This T cell receptor beta chain was documented in a study of a mutant IDH1 vaccine in newly diagnosed glioma. Study conclusions and caveats: The vaccine induced immune responses, and these occurred in 80% to 95% of patients.

For this clone: Its target is unknown.

Time point given: week 11, during vaccination. One vaccine dose held 300 ug of mutant IDH1 20-mer peptide and came with topical imiquimod. The study enrolled donors with new WHO grade 3 or 4 IDH1-mutant, ATRX-lost astrocytomas. Only in-frame clones appear in the TCRdb table, and some are missing; sequencing was by immunoSEQ multiplex PCR. The sample holds around 41,000 clones, 84% seen once. The source material was PBMCs, sampled from a glioma patient whose treatment included an IDH1 peptide vaccine. The TCR comes from a man between 40 and 49 years old with glioma.

CDR3 sequence: CASLGTYGYTF. CDR3 nucleotides: TGTGCCAGCCTGGGAACCTATGGCTACACCTTC. The chain joins TRBV28 to TRBJ1-2; no clear D. The V and J ends lost 8 bases and 4 bases respectively, with 8 bases between them. The CDR3 extends over 11 amino acids. Germline V gene data show CDR1 as MDHEN and CDR2 as SYDVKM.